Below, 10 T cell receptor beta chains from the same sample are listed, as sequenced in a study of cytomegalovirus exposure and HLA in healthy donors. Both 60 Vbeta primers and 13 Jbeta primers went into the PCR. Generated by immunoSEQ multiplex PCR, the TCRdb table keeps only in-frame clones and is missing some. Among some 100,000 clones, 69% were seen once, and the ten largest hold about 5.7%. Sequenced sample: PBMCs. These receptors were obtained from a woman between 65 and 79 years old in good health and CMV-seropositive.

The V gene is TRBV29-1, the J gene TRBJ2-7; 9 nucleotides agree with TRBD1. The V and J ends lost 4 bases and 7 bases, in that order; junction bases with no gene match: 11. Germline-derived CDR1 and CDR2 are SQVTM and ANQGSEA. This CDR3 is 14 amino acids long. The CDR3 reads CSVGGGTGIEEQYF. In DNA, the CDR3 is TGCAGCGTTGGGGGGGGGACAGGGATAGAAGAGCAGTACTTC.

This chain connects TRBV4-1 to TRBJ2-5, with TRBD2 identical over 16 bases. The CDR3 has 14 amino acids. Trimming cost V 8 bases and J 9 bases; bases outside gene matches: 6. Germline V CDR1 and CDR2: MGHRA, YSYEKL. The CDR3 spells CASRPGLAGGAQYF. DNA for the CDR3: TGCGCCAGCCGACCGGGACTAGCGGGGGGGGCCCAGTACTTC.

This clone turned up a few times. The gene calls are TRBV10-1 and TRBJ2-3; 10 positions agree with TRBD2. The germline V gene has CDR1 WNHNN and CDR2 SYGVQD (reference sequence). This CDR3 is built from 16 residues. J was trimmed by 1 base and V by 6 bases; bases with no gene match: 7. The CDR3 DNA reads TGCGCCAGCAGCCCCGGACTAGCGGCTCGCACAGATACGCAGTATTTT. It codes for CASSPGLAARTDTQYF.

The genes are TRBV7-3 and TRBJ2-3; unclear D gene. Trimming shortened V by 5 bases and J by 3 bases, and 9 bases separated the two germline ends. Germline CDR1 reads SGHTA; CDR2 reads FQGTGA. The length of the CDR3 is 13 residues. This CDR3 reads CASSASRTDTQYF. The CDR3 DNA follows: TGTGCCAGCAGCGCTTCTAGAACAGATACGCAGTATTTT.

The J gene is TRBJ1-2, the V gene TRBV6-6, with TRBD1 as a possible D gene (5 bases). The V gene lost 6 bases and the J gene lost 6 bases, with 17 bases spanning the gap. Germline lookup yields CDR1 MNHNY and CDR2 SVGAGI (reference sequence). This CDR3 is 14 amino acids long. CDR3 nucleotides: TGTGCCAGCAGCCCCCTTAGGGGTATGGATGGCTACACCTTC. Protein sequence: CASSPLRGMDGYTF.

J is TRBJ2-5 and V is TRBV2, with 7 bases matching TRBD2. The CDR3 contains 13 residues. Germline loops: CDR1 SNHLY, CDR2 FYNNEI. V lost 2 bases to trimming and J lost 5 bases; unmatched junction nucleotides: 2. For the CDR3, the DNA is TGTGCCAGCAGTGAACAGGGAGGGGAGACCCAGTACTTC. It specifies CASSEQGGETQYF.

The chain has TRBV6-5 and TRBJ2-4; the match to TRBD2 covers 7 bases. The CDR3 runs to 16 residues. V lost 0 bases, J lost 12 bases, and 14 bases stayed unmatched. CDR1 MNHEY and CDR2 SVGAGI come from the germline V gene. CDR3 region: CASSYSREVPTGGQYF. CDR3 bases: TGTGCCAGCAGTTACTCGAGAGAGGTGCCTACGGGGGGTCAGTACTTC.

The gene calls are TRBV12-5 and TRBJ1-5; D remains ambiguous. Per germline, CDR1 LGHNT and CDR2 FRNRAP. This CDR3 spans 16 amino acids. V lost 1 base, J lost 1 base, and 11 bases lay in between. For the CDR3, the DNA is TGTGCTAGTGGTTTGGACGGGGAGATAAGCAATCAGCCCCAGCATTTT. As protein: CASGLDGEISNQPQHF.

This chain connects TRBV18 to TRBJ2-2; D gene uncertain. This CDR3 contains 15 residues. CDR1 KGHSH and CDR2 LQKENI come from the germline V gene. Trimming stripped 4 bases from V and 5 bases from J, with 14 bases between. CDR3 coding DNA: TGTGCCAGCTCACGAAGCGTAACTCTAACCGGGGAGCTGTTTTTT. Its protein is CASSRSVTLTGELFF.

This sequence joins TRBV15 and TRBJ2-3; a possible D gene is TRBD2 (5 bases). V dropped 0 bases and J dropped 8 bases, with 27 bases sitting between them. Germline V CDR1 and CDR2: LNHNV, YYDKDF (reference sequence). The CDR3 spans 19 residues. DNA for the CDR3: TGTGCCACCAGCAGAGAAACGCCGCAGTTGCTGGGGATTCGGGGTACGCAGTATTTT. Its translation: CATSRETPQLLGIRGTQYF.